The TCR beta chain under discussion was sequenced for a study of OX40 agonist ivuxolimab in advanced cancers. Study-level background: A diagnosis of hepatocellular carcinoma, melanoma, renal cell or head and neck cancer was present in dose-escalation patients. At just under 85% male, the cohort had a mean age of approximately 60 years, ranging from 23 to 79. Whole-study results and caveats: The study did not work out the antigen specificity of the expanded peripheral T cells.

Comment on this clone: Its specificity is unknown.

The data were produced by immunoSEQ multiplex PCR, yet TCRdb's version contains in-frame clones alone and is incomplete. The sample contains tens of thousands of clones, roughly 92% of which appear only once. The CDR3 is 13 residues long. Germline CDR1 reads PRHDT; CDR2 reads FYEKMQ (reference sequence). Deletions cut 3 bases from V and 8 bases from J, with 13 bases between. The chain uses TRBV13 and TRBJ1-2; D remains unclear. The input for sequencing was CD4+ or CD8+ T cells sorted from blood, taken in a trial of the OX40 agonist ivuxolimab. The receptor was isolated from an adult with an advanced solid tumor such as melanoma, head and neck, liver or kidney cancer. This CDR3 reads CASSLPTTRGYTF. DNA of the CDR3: TGTGCCAGCAGCTTGCCCACCACCCGAGGCTACACCTTC. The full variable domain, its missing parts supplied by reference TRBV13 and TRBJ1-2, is AAGVIQSPRHLIKEKRETATLKCYPIPRHDTVYWYQQGPGQDPQFLISFYEKMQSDKGSIPDRFSAQQFSDYHSELNMSSLELGDSALYFCASSLPTTRGYTFGSGTRLTVV.